The clone carrying this T cell receptor beta chain has a single count. This sample stems from a study of T cell responses to AZD1222 COVID-19 vaccine. Sequencing used immunoSEQ multiplex PCR; TCRdb keeps in-frame clones, though not all of them. Seen here are 200,000 or so clones, almost 95% observed once, and the top ten hold 7.5% to 10%. This clonotype was obtained from an adult in good health. The sequenced sample was peripheral blood, obtained on day 0 of AZD1222 vaccination.

The chain's CDR3 is CASSHPPGQGRNEQFF. The CDR3 bases are TGTGCCAGCAGCCACCCCCCGGGACAGGGTCGTAATGAGCAGTTCTTC. J is TRBJ2-1 and V is TRBV5-6, with 9 bases aligning to TRBD1. J lost 7 bases, V lost 4 bases, and 12 bases had no gene match. Germline CDR1 reads SGHDT; CDR2 reads YYEEEE. This CDR3 comprises 16 residues.